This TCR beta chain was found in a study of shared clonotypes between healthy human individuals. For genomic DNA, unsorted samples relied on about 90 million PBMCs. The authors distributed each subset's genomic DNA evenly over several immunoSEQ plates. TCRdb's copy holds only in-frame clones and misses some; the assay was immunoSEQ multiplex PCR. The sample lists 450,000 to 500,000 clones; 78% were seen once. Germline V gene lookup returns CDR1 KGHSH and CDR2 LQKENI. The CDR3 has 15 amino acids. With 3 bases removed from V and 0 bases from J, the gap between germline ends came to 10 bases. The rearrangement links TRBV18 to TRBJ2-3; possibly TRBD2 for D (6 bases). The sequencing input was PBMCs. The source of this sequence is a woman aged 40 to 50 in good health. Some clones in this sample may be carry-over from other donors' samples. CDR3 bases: TGTGCCAGCTCACCCTCGGGGACTAGCACAGATACGCAGTATTTT. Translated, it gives CASSPSGTSTDTQYF. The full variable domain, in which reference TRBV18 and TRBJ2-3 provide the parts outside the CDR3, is NAGVMQNPRHLVRRRGQEARLRCSPMKGHSHVYWYRQLPEEGLKFMVYLQKENIIDESGMPKERFSAEFPKEGPSILRIQQVVRGDSAAYFCASSPSGTSTDTQYFGPGTRLTVL.